The T cell receptor (beta chain) under discussion was sequenced for a study of blood T cell repertoires in COVID-19. Study at large: There were acute and convalescent COVID-19 samples, and they came from the United States, Italy and Spain. PBMCs, B-cell-depleted T cells, or T cells were the source of the cDNA or gDNA that made up the material.

Using immunoSEQ multiplex PCR, the repertoire was profiled, and TCRdb retains in-frame clones only, with some absent. The repertoire holds around 170,000 clones, with 86% as singletons. Germline V lookup: CDR1 SEHNR, CDR2 FQNEAQ (reference sequence). The CDR3 covers 14 residues. The germline V and J ends were trimmed by 4 bases and 5 bases, with 14 bases remaining between them. Specimen: peripheral blood. The chain employs TRBV7-9 and TRBJ2-5; a weak D match, TRBD2 (7 bases). This receptor was taken from a woman in her 30s with active or convalescent COVID-19. The CDR3 spells CASSWPGGGETQYF. CDR3 nucleotides: TGTGCCAGCAGCTGGCCGGGGGGCGGCGAGACCCAGTACTTC.